The 24 T cell receptor beta chains reported below all come from one sample, sequenced in a study of cytomegalovirus exposure and HLA in healthy donors (dated by TCRdb to about 2017). The library was produced with the immunoSEQ multiplex PCR assay. For the multiplex PCR, a mixture combining 60 forward primers for TCR Vbeta segments and 13 reverse primers for TCR Jbeta segments was used. What TCRdb holds here is the immuneACCESS table cut down to in-frame rearrangements. Part of the clones is not present; checked against another copy, under half of the missing clones reflect an unresolved V gene, and the others are unexplained. The sample table contains over 100,000 clones; only one count was recorded for 75% to 85% of them. The ten largest account for around 2% of the sample. Input material: PBMCs. All receptors come from a female donor in good health and CMV-seropositive.

The chain uses TRBV5-1 and TRBJ2-7, with 9 bases fitting TRBD1. V lost 0 bases to trimming and J lost 4 bases; unmatched junction nucleotides: 5. Germline loops: CDR1 SGHRS, CDR2 YFSETQ. The CDR3 loop spans 15 amino acids. CDR3 residues: CASSLAPTGGYEQYF. In nucleotides, the CDR3 is TGCGCCAGCAGCTTGGCGCCGACAGGGGGGTACGAGCAGTACTTC. Full variable domain (missing parts from reference TRBV5-1 and TRBJ2-7): KAGVTQTPRYLIKTRGQQVTLSCSPISGHRSVSWYQQTPGQGLQFLFEYFSETQRNKGNFPGRFSGRQFSNSRSEMNVSTLELGDSALYLCASSLAPTGGYEQYFGPGTRLTVT.

The chain has TRBV4-1 and TRBJ2-1, with 8 bases lining up with TRBD1. There are 17 residues in the CDR3. From germline, CDR1 is MGHRA and CDR2 YSYEKL. V trimming: 4 bases; J trimming: 2 bases; junction bases outside the gene matches: 10. The CDR3 sequence: CASSRKLGQGPYNEQFF. CDR3 nucleotide sequence: TGCGCCAGCAGCCGAAAACTCGGACAGGGACCCTACAATGAGCAGTTCTTC.

V usage is TRBV12-5 and J usage is TRBJ2-1, with 9 nucleotides matching TRBD2. CDR1 is LGHNT, CDR2 FRNRAP, per germline. The J segment lost 3 bases and the V segment lost 1 base, leaving 1 base of the junction unmatched. This CDR3 has 15 residues. The CDR3 DNA follows: TGTGCTAGTGGTTTGGGACTAGCGGACTACAATGAGCAGTTCTTC. Protein sequence: CASGLGLADYNEQFF.

This sequence joins TRBV6-5 and TRBJ1-2; 7 positions agree with TRBD1. CDR1 MNHEY and CDR2 SVGAGI come from the germline V gene. This CDR3 has 15 residues. J was trimmed by 4 bases and V by 2 bases; bases with no gene match: 7. The CDR3 DNA is TGTGCCAGCAGTTACGGCAGGGGGACGATCTATGGCTACACCTTC. Its protein product is CASSYGRGTIYGYTF.

The chain employs TRBV4-2 and TRBJ2-5; D may be TRBD2 (7 bases). The V end was cut by 2 bases, the J end by 1 base, with 11 bases between. The V gene's germline CDR1 is LGHNA and CDR2 YNFKEQ. This CDR3 is built from 15 residues. The CDR3 nucleotides are TGTGCCAGCAGCCAATCGGGGGGCGTCCAAGAGACCCAGTACTTC. It encodes CASSQSGGVQETQYF.

The rearrangement uses TRBV7-9 and TRBJ1-2, with TRBD1 identical over 9 bases. The V segment lost 6 bases and the J segment 8 bases; nucleotides outside the gene matches: 7. This CDR3 is 13 amino acids long. The germline CDR1 and CDR2 sequences are SEHNR and FQNEAQ (reference sequence). The DNA of the CDR3 is TGTGCCAGCAGTCCCGGGACAGGGACCGGCTACACCTTC. It codes for CASSPGTGTGYTF. Full variable domain (missing parts from reference TRBV7-9 and TRBJ1-2): DTGVSQNPRHKITKRGQNVTFRCDPISEHNRLYWYRQTLGQGPEFLTYFQNEAQLEKSRLLSDRFSAERPKGSFSTLEIQRTEQGDSAMYLCASSPGTGTGYTFGSGTRLTVV.

The gene calls are TRBV28 and TRBJ2-2; possibly TRBD1 for D (6 bases). Deletions cut 5 bases from V and 6 bases from J, with 22 bases between. Per germline, CDR1 MDHEN and CDR2 SYDVKM. The CDR3 is 17 residues long. CDR3 protein: CASSPQSGAGAAGELFF. The CDR3 bases are TGTGCCAGCAGTCCCCAGTCAGGGGCCGGTGCGGCCGGGGAGCTGTTTTTT.

The chain employs TRBV30 and TRBJ2-1; D is ambiguous. Germline V CDR1 and CDR2: GTSNPN, SVGIG (reference sequence). This CDR3 has 14 residues. Trimming stripped 1 base from V and 3 bases from J, with 10 bases between. CDR3 residues: CAWSGPSFYNEQFF. Here the CDR3 DNA reads TGTGCCTGGAGTGGTCCGAGTTTCTACAATGAGCAGTTCTTC.

The chain employs TRBV19 and TRBJ1-5; 8 bases align to TRBD1. The CDR3 extends over 14 amino acids. V gave up 9 bases and J gave up 5 bases; unmatched junction bases: 9. Germline lookup yields CDR1 LNHDA and CDR2 SQIVND (reference sequence). The CDR3 nucleotides read TGTGCCAGCATGACAGGGGATGGCTATCAGCCCCAGCATTTT. It translates to CASMTGDGYQPQHF.

V is TRBV19 and J is TRBJ2-3, with TRBD1 matching over 9 bases. In germline, CDR1 is LNHDA, CDR2 SQIVND (reference sequence). Losses at the gene ends were 0 bases for V and 1 base for J; bases not matched to a gene: 2. The length of the CDR3 is 16 residues. CDR3 protein: CASSIERTGGTDTQYF. The CDR3 bases are TGTGCCAGTAGTATAGAGAGGACAGGGGGCACAGATACGCAGTATTTT.

This clone has only one observation. The CDR3 sequence: CASSRGQGGIQETQYF. The DNA of the CDR3 is TGTGCCAGCTCAAGAGGACAGGGGGGAATCCAAGAGACCCAGTACTTC. The rearrangement links TRBV18 to TRBJ2-5; TRBD1 aligns across 10 bases. Losses at the gene ends were 5 bases for V and 1 base for J; bases not matched to a gene: 7. CDR1 KGHSH and CDR2 LQKENI come from the germline V gene. This CDR3 is built from 16 residues. The whole variable domain, remainder taken from reference TRBV18 and TRBJ2-5, is NAGVMQNPRHLVRRRGQEARLRCSPMKGHSHVYWYRQLPEEGLKFMVYLQKENIIDESGMPKERFSAEFPKEGPSILRIQQVVRGDSAAYFCASSRGQGGIQETQYFGPGTRLLVL.

This clone was observed a single time. V is TRBV11-3 and J is TRBJ1-1; 7 nucleotides match TRBD1. The J segment lost 0 bases and the V segment lost 5 bases, leaving 3 bases of the junction unmatched. CDR3 length: 14 residues. Germline CDR1 reads SGHNT; CDR2 reads YENEEA. The DNA of the CDR3 is TGTGCCAGCAGCAGACAGGGTGTGAACACTGAAGCTTTCTTT. This codes for CASSRQGVNTEAFF.

This chain uses TRBV7-2 with TRBJ2-2, with 10 nucleotides matching TRBD2. CDR3 length: 15 amino acids. Germline CDR1 is SGHTA and CDR2 is FQGNSA. The V gene end was trimmed by 1 base and the J gene end by 6 bases; junction bases not matched to a gene: 2. CDR3 nucleotide sequence: TGTGCCAGCAGCTTAGGTCTAGCGGGAGCCGGGGAGCTGTTTTTT. This gives the protein CASSLGLAGAGELFF.

This rearrangement joins TRBV28 to TRBJ1-1; no reliable D call. Trimming left V 5 bases short and J 5 bases short, with 15 bases between. The CDR3 is 14 residues long. Germline V lookup: CDR1 MDHEN, CDR2 SYDVKM. The CDR3 DNA reads TGTGCCAGCAGTCCCCCCCACAGTAGGACTGAAGCTTTCTTT. Protein product: CASSPPHSRTEAFF.

The chain joins TRBV18 to TRBJ1-5, with D possibly TRBD1 on 6 matching bases. The CDR3 runs 14 residues. V dropped 2 bases and J dropped 7 bases, with 12 bases sitting between them. Germline lookup yields CDR1 KGHSH and CDR2 LQKENI. CDR3 sequence (DNA): TGTGCCAGCTCACCAGACAGGTCCCTCCAGCCCCAGCATTTT. Translation gives CASSPDRSLQPQHF.

The V and J genes are TRBV27 and TRBJ2-3; TRBD2 might be the D (6 bases). V was clipped by 6 bases and J by 4 bases, with 11 bases between them. This CDR3 has 13 amino acids. Germline lookup yields CDR1 MNHEY and CDR2 SMNVEV (reference sequence). The CDR3 region is CASRSWEADTQYF. The DNA of the CDR3 is TGTGCCAGCAGATCTTGGGAGGCAGATACGCAGTATTTT.

The rearrangement links TRBV9 to TRBJ2-7, with 10 bases aligning to TRBD1. Germline loops: CDR1 SGDLS, CDR2 YYNGEE. The CDR3 covers 15 residues. V shed 0 bases, J shed 6 bases, and the junction held 6 bases outside the gene matches. CDR3 protein: CASSVVTGTGAEQYF. The CDR3 DNA sequence: TGTGCCAGCAGCGTAGTTACGGGGACAGGGGCCGAGCAGTACTTC.

This chain connects TRBV9 to TRBJ2-7; TRBD2 aligns across 8 bases. With 4 bases clipped from V and 4 bases from J, the junction kept 13 bases outside the gene matches. Germline V gene lookup returns CDR1 SGDLS and CDR2 YYNGEE. The CDR3 sequence is 16 residues long. Here the CDR3 reads CASSPYSGMGTYEQYF. The CDR3 coding sequence is TGTGCCAGCAGCCCCTATAGCGGGATGGGGACTTACGAGCAGTACTTC.

There are a few counts of this clone. This chain joins TRBV5-6 and TRBJ1-4, with 10 bases fitting TRBD1. Germline CDR1 is SGHDT and CDR2 is YYEEEE. The CDR3 sequence is 17 residues long. V shed 0 bases and J 5 bases; nucleotides not matched to a gene: 7. The CDR3 is CASSLGVTGGLNEKLFF. Written as DNA, the CDR3 is TGTGCCAGCAGCTTGGGGGTGACAGGGGGCCTAAATGAAAAACTGTTTTTT.

DNA of the CDR3: TGCGCCAGCTATAAGACAGGCCCACGAGAGACCCAGTACTTC. As protein: CASYKTGPRETQYF. This sequence joins TRBV10-2 and TRBJ2-5; weak D call: TRBD1 (6 bases). The CDR3 has 14 residues. Germline V gives CDR1 WSHSY, CDR2 SAAADI. V was trimmed by 8 bases and J by 4 bases, leaving 17 bases between them.

As concerns this clone: In the same sample, other DNA sequences code for this CDR3. The genes are TRBV27 and TRBJ1-6; 10 nucleotides line up with TRBD1. The germline V gene encodes CDR1 MNHEY and CDR2 SMNVEV (reference sequence). This CDR3 is built from 15 residues. The V gene end was trimmed by 0 bases and the J gene end by 10 bases; junction bases not matched to a gene: 3. CDR3 sequence: CASSLSGTGVSPLHF. CDR3 DNA sequence: TGTGCCAGCAGTTTATCCGGGACAGGGGTGTCACCCCTCCACTTT.

This chain links TRBV6-5 with TRBJ1-1; D not certain. Germline loops: CDR1 MNHEY, CDR2 SVGAGI. The CDR3 consists of 11 residues. The ends were cut back, 1 base at V and 8 bases at J, with 5 bases in the middle. CDR3 loop: CASSYFEEAFF. Written as DNA, the CDR3 is TGTGCCAGCAGTTACTTTGAGGAAGCTTTCTTT.

The chain joins TRBV7-9 to TRBJ2-1; 10 bases are shared with TRBD2. This CDR3 is 17 amino acids long. After removal of 0 bases from V and 3 bases from J, the junction contained 5 bases not matched to a gene. Germline CDR1 reads SEHNR; CDR2 reads FQNEAQ (reference sequence). CDR3: CASSLAMGLAYYNEQFF. CDR3 in DNA: TGTGCCAGCAGCTTAGCGATGGGACTAGCGTACTACAATGAGCAGTTCTTC.

J is TRBJ1-4 and V is TRBV6-5; 10 nucleotides line up with TRBD1. Germline CDR1 and CDR2: MNHEY and SVGAGI. J gave up 3 bases and V 0 bases, and 1 base lay outside the gene matches. The CDR3 is made up of 16 amino acids. CDR3 in amino acids: CASSYSGQGSNEKLFF. DNA of the CDR3: TGTGCCAGCAGTTACTCGGGACAGGGGTCTAATGAAAAACTGTTTTTT.